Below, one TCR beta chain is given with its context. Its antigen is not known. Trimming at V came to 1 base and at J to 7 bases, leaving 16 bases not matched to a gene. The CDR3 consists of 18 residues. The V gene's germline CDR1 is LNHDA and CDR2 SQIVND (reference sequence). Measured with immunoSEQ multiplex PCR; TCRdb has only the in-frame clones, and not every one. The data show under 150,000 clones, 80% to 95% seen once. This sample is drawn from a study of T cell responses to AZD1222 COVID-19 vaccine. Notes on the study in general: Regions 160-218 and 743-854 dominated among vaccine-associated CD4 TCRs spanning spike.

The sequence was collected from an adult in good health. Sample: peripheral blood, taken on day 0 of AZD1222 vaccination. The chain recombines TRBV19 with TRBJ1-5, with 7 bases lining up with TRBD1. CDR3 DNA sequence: TGTGCCAGTAGTATAGGAGGGGTCAGGGGGGACGGGAAGCAGCCCCAGCATTTT. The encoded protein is CASSIGGVRGDGKQPQHF.